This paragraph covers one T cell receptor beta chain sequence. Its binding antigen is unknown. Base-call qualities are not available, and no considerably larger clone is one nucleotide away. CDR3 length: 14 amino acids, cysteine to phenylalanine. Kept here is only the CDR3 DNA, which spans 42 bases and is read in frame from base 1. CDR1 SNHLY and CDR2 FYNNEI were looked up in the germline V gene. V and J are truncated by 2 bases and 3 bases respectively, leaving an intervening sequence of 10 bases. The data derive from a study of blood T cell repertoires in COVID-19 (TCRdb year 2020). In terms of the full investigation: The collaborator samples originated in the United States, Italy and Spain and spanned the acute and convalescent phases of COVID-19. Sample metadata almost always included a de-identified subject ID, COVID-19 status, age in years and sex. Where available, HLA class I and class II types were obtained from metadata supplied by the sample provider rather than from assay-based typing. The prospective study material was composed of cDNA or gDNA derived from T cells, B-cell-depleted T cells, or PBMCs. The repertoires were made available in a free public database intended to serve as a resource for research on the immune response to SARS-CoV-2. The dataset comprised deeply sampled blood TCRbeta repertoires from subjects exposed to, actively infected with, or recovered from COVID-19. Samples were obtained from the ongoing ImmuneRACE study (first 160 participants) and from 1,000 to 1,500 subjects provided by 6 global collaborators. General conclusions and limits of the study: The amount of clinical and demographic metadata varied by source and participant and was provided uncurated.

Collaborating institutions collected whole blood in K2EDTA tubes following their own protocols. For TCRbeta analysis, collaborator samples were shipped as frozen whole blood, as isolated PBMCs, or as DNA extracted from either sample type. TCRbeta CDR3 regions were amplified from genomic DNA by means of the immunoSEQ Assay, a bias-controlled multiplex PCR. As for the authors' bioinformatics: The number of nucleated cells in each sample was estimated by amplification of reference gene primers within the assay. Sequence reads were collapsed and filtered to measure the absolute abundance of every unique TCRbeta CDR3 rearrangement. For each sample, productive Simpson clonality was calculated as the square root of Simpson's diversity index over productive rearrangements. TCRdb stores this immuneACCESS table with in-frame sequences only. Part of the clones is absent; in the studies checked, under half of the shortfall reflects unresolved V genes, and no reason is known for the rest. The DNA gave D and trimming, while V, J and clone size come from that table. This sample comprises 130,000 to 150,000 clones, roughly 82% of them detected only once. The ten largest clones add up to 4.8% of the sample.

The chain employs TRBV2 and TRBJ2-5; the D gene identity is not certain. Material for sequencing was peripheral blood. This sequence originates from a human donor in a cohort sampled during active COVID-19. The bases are TGTGCCAGCAGTGAAATGGTGTCAGAAGAGACCCAGTACTTC. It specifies CASSEMVSEETQYF.